The 10 T cell receptor beta chains below were found in one sample sequenced in a study of shared clonotypes between healthy human individuals. Profiling relied on immunoSEQ multiplex PCR, and the TCRdb table lists in-frame clones only, not all of them. Of millions of clones listed, roughly nine tenths were seen once; the top ten hold over 0.12%. The sequenced material came from naive CD4+ T cells sorted from blood. Subset in this sample: CD45RA+ positively selected. These receptors originate from a man between 18 and 29 years old in good health.

J is TRBJ1-1 and V is TRBV30; 7 bases agree with TRBD1. The CDR3 is 14 residues long. The V gene end was trimmed by 1 base and the J gene end by 7 bases; junction bases not matched to a gene: 9. Germline values: CDR1 GTSNPN, CDR2 SVGIG (reference sequence). Here the CDR3 DNA reads TGTGCCTGGAGTGGCGGCAGGGGGGGGAGTGAAGCTTTCTTT. It codes for CAWSGGRGGSEAFF.

The V and J genes are TRBV7-8 and TRBJ2-7; no firm D call. Trimming took off 1 base at V and 2 bases at J, with 12 bases between the two ends. Germline-derived CDR1 and CDR2 are SGHVS and FQNEAQ. This CDR3 is built from 15 residues. The CDR3 DNA follows: TGTGCCAGCAGCTTAGTCGAGAGCCCCCCCTACGAGCAGTACTTC. It translates to CASSLVESPPYEQYF. Based on the CDR3 plus reference TRBV7-8 and TRBJ2-7, the full variable domain is GAGVSQSPRYKVAKRGQDVALRCDPISGHVSLFWYQQALGQGPEFLTYFQNEAQLDKSGLPSDRFFAERPEGSVSTLKIQRTQQEDSAVYLCASSLVESPPYEQYFGPGTRLTVT.

The V and J genes are TRBV28 and TRBJ2-7, with D possibly being TRBD2 (8 bases). Trimming stripped 8 bases from V and 4 bases from J, with 15 bases between. Germline V CDR1 and CDR2: MDHEN, SYDVKM. This CDR3 region has 13 residues. The CDR3 nucleotides read TGTGCCAGCTCCGGGGGGGACAGATACGAGCAGTACTTC. It translates to CASSGGDRYEQYF.

This chain joins TRBV28 and TRBJ1-2; D might be TRBD1 (5 bases). The germline gives CDR1 MDHEN, CDR2 SYDVKM. Deletions cut 7 bases from V and 7 bases from J, with 22 bases between. There are 15 residues in the CDR3. The CDR3 bases are TGTGCCAGCACGCCAGGGACGCTGGGGATTGGTGGCTACACCTTC. The encoded protein is CASTPGTLGIGGYTF.

The J gene is TRBJ1-1, the V gene TRBV30; 9 nucleotides line up with TRBD1. The CDR3 contains 15 residues. Per the germline V gene, CDR1 is GTSNPN and CDR2 is SVGIG (reference sequence). With 5 bases clipped from V and 6 bases from J, the junction kept 13 bases outside the gene matches. CDR3 loop: CAWGTGNVGLAEAFF. CDR3 nucleotides: TGTGCCTGGGGGACAGGGAACGTCGGGCTGGCTGAAGCTTTCTTT.

In the case of this clone: This may stem from a read error, because a much larger clone lies one nucleotide away. Other DNA sequences in this sample translate to the same CDR3. J is TRBJ1-2 and V is TRBV7-2; weak D call: TRBD1 (6 bases). In germline, CDR1 is SGHTA, CDR2 FQGNSA. Trimming removed 3 bases at V and 5 bases at J, with 7 bases between. This CDR3 has 12 residues. The CDR3 is CASSLDSYGYTF. For the CDR3, the DNA is TGTGCCAGCAGCTTGGACAGTTATGGCTACACCTTC.

This rearrangement joins TRBV19 to TRBJ1-5, with 10 nucleotides matching TRBD1. CDR3 length equals 15 residues. Germline loops: CDR1 LNHDA, CDR2 SQIVND (reference sequence). V lost 4 bases to trimming and J lost 5 bases; unmatched junction nucleotides: 5. The chain's CDR3 is CASSREGTGDQPQHF. The CDR3 region has the DNA TGTGCCAGTAGTAGAGAGGGGACAGGGGATCAGCCCCAGCATTTT.

The V gene is TRBV6-6, the J gene TRBJ1-5; possible D gene TRBD1, 5 bases. Germline V gene data show CDR1 as MNHNY and CDR2 as SVGAGI (reference sequence). The CDR3 totals 14 residues. Trimming cost V 2 bases and J 9 bases, with 14 bases left between them. The chain's CDR3 is CASSYNPGMLPQHF. DNA for the CDR3: TGTGCCAGCAGTTACAATCCAGGGATGTTGCCCCAGCATTTT.

With regard to this clone: Other DNA sequences within the sample encode an identical CDR3. The gene calls are TRBV6-6 and TRBJ2-3; a weak D match, TRBD1 (5 bases). CDR1 MNHNY and CDR2 SVGAGI come from the germline V gene (reference sequence). Deletions cut 2 bases from V and 3 bases from J, with 12 bases between. This CDR3 has 15 residues. CDR3: CASSYGQGNTDTQYF. CDR3 DNA sequence: TGTGCCAGCAGTTACGGTCAGGGAAATACAGATACGCAGTATTTT.

The rearrangement joins TRBV15 to TRBJ1-5, with TRBD1 matching over 8 bases. This CDR3 contains 16 residues. Germline CDR1 LNHNV, CDR2 YYDKDF (reference sequence). J was trimmed by 3 bases and V by 1 base; bases with no gene match: 5. The CDR3 DNA follows: TGTGCCACCAGCAGAGTTCGGACAGGGTCCAATCAGCCCCAGCATTTT. Protein product: CATSRVRTGSNQPQHF.